The 5 T cell receptor beta chains in this list originate from one sample, sequenced in a study of siplizumab effects on memory and regulatory T cells. Some clones are missing from TCRdb's copy, which holds only in-frame ones; the method was immunoSEQ multiplex PCR. The table includes about 50,000 clones, around 98% detected once. Sequencing was carried out using naive CD8+ T cells sorted from blood. These receptors came from a human donor in good health.

This sequence joins TRBV13 and TRBJ1-1; 8 bases line up with TRBD1. The CDR3 length is 14 residues. V gave up 7 bases and J gave up 0 bases; unmatched junction bases: 4. Per the germline V gene, CDR1 is PRHDT and CDR2 is FYEKMQ (reference sequence). CDR3 sequence reads: CASTDRGMNTEAFF. The CDR3 region has the DNA TGTGCCAGCACCGACAGGGGTATGAACACTGAAGCTTTCTTT.

The chain uses TRBV28 and TRBJ1-1, with D unclear. There are 15 residues in the CDR3. CDR1 is MDHEN and CDR2 is SYDVKM in the germline V gene. Trimming left V 3 bases short and J 1 base short, with 12 bases between. The CDR3 DNA reads as TGTGCCAGCAGTTTCTCGGTCAGAACGAACACTGAAGCTTTCTTT. As protein: CASSFSVRTNTEAFF.

CDR3 sequence: CASSFSGTGENEQFF. Here the CDR3 DNA reads TGTGCCAGCAGTTTTTCGGGGACTGGGGAGAATGAGCAGTTCTTC. The chain couples TRBV28 to TRBJ2-1; weak D call: TRBD2 (6 bases). Germline V gene sequence: CDR1 MDHEN, CDR2 SYDVKM. V was cut by 3 bases and J by 7 bases, with 16 bases left in between. There are 15 residues in the CDR3.

The V and J genes are TRBV10-1 and TRBJ1-6; no firm D call. Trimming took off 0 bases at V and 7 bases at J, with 7 bases between the two ends. The CDR3 consists of 14 residues. Germline lookup yields CDR1 WNHNN and CDR2 SYGVQD (reference sequence). CDR3 sequence: CASSESLRNSPLHF. DNA for the CDR3: TGCGCCAGCAGTGAGTCCCTGAGGAATTCACCCCTCCACTTT.

This clone was detected only once. This chain links TRBV13 with TRBJ2-1; 10 bases agree with TRBD1. CDR1 and CDR2 (germline): PRHDT, FYEKMQ (reference sequence). J gave up 4 bases and V 4 bases, and 7 bases lay outside the gene matches. This CDR3 has 16 residues. CDR3 sequence: CASSSPGQGPYNEQFF. As DNA, the CDR3 is TGTGCCAGCAGCTCGCCGGGACAGGGGCCATACAATGAGCAGTTCTTC.